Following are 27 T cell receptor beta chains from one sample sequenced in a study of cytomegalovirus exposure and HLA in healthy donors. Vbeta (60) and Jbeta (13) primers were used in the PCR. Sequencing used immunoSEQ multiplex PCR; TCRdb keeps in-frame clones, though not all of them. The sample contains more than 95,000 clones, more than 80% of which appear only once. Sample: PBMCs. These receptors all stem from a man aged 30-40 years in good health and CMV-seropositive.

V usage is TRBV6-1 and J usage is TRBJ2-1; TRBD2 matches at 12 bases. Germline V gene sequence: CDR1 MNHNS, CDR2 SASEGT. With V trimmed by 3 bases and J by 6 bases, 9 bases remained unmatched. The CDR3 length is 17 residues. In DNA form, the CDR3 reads TGTGCCAGCAGTGATCGTCGGACTAGCGGGGACCCCAATGAGCAGTTCTTC. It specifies CASSDRRTSGDPNEQFF.

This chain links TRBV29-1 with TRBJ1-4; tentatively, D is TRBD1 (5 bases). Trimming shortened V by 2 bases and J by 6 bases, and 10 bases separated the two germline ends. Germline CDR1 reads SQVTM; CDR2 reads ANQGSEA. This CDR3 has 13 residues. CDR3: CSVEQGRDEKLFF. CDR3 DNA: TGCAGCGTTGAACAGGGAAGAGATGAAAAACTGTTTTTT. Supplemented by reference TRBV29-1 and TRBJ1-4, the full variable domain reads SAVISQKPSRDICQRGTSLTIQCQVDSQVTMMFWYRQQPGQSLTLIATANQGSEATYESGFVIDKFPISRPNLTFSTLTVSNMSPEDSSIYLCSVEQGRDEKLFFGSGTQLSVL.

The CDR3 protein is CSASDYLNTGELFF. Written as DNA, the CDR3 is TGCAGCGCGTCGGACTACCTGAACACCGGGGAGCTGTTTTTT. The rearrangement links TRBV29-1 to TRBJ2-2; perhaps TRBD2 as D (6 bases). The CDR3 is 14 amino acids. Germline V gives CDR1 SQVTM, CDR2 ANQGSEA. The V and J ends lost 7 bases and 1 base respectively, with 13 bases between them.

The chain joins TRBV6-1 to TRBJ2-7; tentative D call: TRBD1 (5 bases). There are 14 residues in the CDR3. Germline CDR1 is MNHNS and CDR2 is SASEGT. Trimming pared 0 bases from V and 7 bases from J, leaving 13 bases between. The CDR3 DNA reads TGTGCCAGCAGTGAAGCGCTAGGGGCCCGGGAGCAGTACTTC. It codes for CASSEALGAREQYF.

CDR3 in amino acids: CASSPTGSREAFF. The CDR3 DNA sequence: TGTGCCAGCAGCCCAACAGGTTCCAGAGAAGCTTTCTTT. This chain joins TRBV7-9 and TRBJ1-1, with a weak D call TRBD1 (5 bases). The CDR3 has 13 amino acids. Trimming pared 5 bases from V and 8 bases from J, leaving 15 bases between. Germline V gives CDR1 SEHNR, CDR2 FQNEAQ (reference sequence).

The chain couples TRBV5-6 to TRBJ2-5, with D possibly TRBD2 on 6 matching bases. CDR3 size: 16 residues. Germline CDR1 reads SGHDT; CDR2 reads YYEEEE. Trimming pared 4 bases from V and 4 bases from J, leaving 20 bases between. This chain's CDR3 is CASSLFLGGIRETQYF. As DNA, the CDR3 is TGTGCCAGCAGCCTTTTCCTGGGGGGAATCAGAGAGACCCAGTACTTC.

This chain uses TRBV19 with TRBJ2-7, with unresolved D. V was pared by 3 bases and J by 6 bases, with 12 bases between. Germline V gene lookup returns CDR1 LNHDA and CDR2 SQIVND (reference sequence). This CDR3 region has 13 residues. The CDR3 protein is CASSIKVQSEQYF. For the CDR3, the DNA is TGTGCCAGTAGTATCAAAGTACAGAGCGAGCAGTACTTC. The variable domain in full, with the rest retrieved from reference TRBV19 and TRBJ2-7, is DGGITQSPKYLFRKEGQNVTLSCEQNLNHDAMYWYRQDPGQGLRLIYYSQIVNDFQKGDIAEGYSVSREKKESFPLTVTSAQKNPTAFYLCASSIKVQSEQYFGPGTRLTVT.

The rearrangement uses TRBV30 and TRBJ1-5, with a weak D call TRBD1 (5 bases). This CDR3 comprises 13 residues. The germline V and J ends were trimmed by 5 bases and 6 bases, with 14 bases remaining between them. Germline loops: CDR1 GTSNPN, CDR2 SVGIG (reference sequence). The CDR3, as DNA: TGTGCCTGGCAGCAGGGATCGGGTCAGCCCCAGCATTTT. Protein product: CAWQQGSGQPQHF.

This chain's CDR3 is CASSFGTGGSTDTQYF. The CDR3 coding sequence is TGTGCCAGCAGCTTTGGGACAGGGGGCAGCACAGATACGCAGTATTTT. The chain carries TRBV5-6 and TRBJ2-3; 12 nucleotides align to TRBD1. The trim removed 2 bases at V and 0 bases at J, leaving 1 base unmatched. The CDR3 is 16 amino acids. The germline gives CDR1 SGHDT, CDR2 YYEEEE.

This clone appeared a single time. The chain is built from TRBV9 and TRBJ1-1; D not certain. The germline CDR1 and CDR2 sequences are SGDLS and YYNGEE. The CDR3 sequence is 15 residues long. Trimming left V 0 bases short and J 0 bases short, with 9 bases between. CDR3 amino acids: CASSVGQAMNTEAFF. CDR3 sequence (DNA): TGTGCCAGCAGCGTAGGGCAGGCGATGAACACTGAAGCTTTCTTT. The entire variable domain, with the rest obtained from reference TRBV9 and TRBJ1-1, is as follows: DSGVTQTPKHLITATGQRVTLRCSPRSGDLSVYWYQQSLDQGLQFLIQYYNGEERAKGNILERFSAQQFPDLHSELNLSSLELGDSALYFCASSVGQAMNTEAFFGQGTRLTVV.

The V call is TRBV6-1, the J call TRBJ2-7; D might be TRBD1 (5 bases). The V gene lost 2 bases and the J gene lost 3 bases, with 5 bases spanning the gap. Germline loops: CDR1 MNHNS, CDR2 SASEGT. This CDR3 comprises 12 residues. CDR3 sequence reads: CASSERGYEQYF. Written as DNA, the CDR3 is TGTGCCAGCAGTGAAAGGGGCTACGAGCAGTACTTC.

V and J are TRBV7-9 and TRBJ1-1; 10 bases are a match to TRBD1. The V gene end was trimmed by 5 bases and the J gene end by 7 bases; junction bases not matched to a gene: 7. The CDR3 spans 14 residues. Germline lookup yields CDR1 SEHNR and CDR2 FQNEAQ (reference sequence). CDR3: CASSIGTGAGEAFF. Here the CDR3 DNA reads TGTGCCAGCAGCATCGGGACAGGGGCGGGTGAAGCTTTCTTT.

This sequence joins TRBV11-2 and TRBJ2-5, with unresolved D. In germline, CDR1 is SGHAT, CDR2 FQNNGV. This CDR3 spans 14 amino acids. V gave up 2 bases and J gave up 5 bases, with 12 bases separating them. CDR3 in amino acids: CASSLQSNKETQYF. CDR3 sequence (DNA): TGTGCCAGCAGCTTACAGTCGAATAAGGAGACCCAGTACTTC. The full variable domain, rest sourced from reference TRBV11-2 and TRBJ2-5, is EAGVAQSPRYKIIEKRQSVAFWCNPISGHATLYWYQQILGQGPKLLIQFQNNGVVDDSQLPKDRFSAERLKGVDSTLKIQPAKLEDSAVYLCASSLQSNKETQYFGPGTRLLVL.

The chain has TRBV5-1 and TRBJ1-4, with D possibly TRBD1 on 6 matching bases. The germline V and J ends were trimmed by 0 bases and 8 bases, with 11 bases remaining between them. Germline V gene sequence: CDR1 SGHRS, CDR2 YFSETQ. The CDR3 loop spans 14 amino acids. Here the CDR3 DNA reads TGCGCCAGCAGCTTGGGTCCCAGGGGAGAAAAACTGTTTTTT. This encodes CASSLGPRGEKLFF.

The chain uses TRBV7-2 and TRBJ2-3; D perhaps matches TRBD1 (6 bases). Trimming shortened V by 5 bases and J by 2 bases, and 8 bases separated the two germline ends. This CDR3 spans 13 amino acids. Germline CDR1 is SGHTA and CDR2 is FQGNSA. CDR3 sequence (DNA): TGTGCCAGCAGCCAGGGGCCCACAGATACGCAGTATTTT. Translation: CASSQGPTDTQYF.

CDR3 nucleotide sequence: TGTGCCAGCTCCGCCATCGGGCGGGGGGCAGGTTACGAGCAGTACTTC. This codes for CASSAIGRGAGYEQYF. The chain uses TRBV25-1 and TRBJ2-7, with 8 positions matching TRBD2. Germline trimming cut 8 bases from V and 4 bases from J; bases unmatched to any gene: 16. CDR1 and CDR2 (germline): MGHDK, SYGVNS. The CDR3 has 16 residues.

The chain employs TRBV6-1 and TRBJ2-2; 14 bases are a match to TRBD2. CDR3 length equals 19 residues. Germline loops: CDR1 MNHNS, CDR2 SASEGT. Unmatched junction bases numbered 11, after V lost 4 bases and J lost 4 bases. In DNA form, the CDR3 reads TGTGCCAGCAGTGCCCGACTAGCGGGGGGGCATCATATCACCGGGGAGCTGTTTTTT. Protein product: CASSARLAGGHHITGELFF.

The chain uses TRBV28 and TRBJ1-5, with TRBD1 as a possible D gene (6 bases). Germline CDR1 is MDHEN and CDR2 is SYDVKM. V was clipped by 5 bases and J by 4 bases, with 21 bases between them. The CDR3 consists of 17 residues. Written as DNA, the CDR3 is TGTGCCAGCAGTATCTTCCGACAGGTGGGGCAAAATCAGCCCCAGCATTTT. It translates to CASSIFRQVGQNQPQHF.

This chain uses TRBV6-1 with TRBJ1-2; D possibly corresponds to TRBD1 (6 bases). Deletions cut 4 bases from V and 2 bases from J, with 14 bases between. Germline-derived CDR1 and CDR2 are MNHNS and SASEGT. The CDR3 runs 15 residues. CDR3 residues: CASSARQAYNYGYTF. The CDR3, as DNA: TGTGCCAGCAGTGCTAGACAGGCATACAACTATGGCTACACCTTC.

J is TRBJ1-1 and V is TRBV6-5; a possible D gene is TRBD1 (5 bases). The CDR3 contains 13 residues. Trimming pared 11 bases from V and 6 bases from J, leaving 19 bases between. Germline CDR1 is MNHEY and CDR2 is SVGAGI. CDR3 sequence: CASSGKGIPEAFF. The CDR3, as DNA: TGTGCCTCCTCAGGGAAGGGTATCCCTGAAGCTTTCTTT.

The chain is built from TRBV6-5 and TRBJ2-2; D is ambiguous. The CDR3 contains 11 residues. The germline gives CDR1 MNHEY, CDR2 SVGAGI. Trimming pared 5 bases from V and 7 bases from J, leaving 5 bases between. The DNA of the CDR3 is TGTGCCAGCAGTGAGGTCGGGGAGCTGTTTTTT. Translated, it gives CASSEVGELFF.

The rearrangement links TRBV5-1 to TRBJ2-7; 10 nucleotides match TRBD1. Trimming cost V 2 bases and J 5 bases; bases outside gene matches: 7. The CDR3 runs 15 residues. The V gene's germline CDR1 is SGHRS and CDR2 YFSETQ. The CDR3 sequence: CASSLTGTGAHEQYF. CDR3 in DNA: TGCGCCAGCAGCTTAACCGGGACAGGGGCCCACGAGCAGTACTTC.

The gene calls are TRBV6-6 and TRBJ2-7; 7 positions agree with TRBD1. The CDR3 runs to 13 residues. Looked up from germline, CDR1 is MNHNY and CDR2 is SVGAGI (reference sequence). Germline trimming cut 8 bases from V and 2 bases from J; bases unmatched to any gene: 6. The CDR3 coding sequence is TGTGCCAGCCATAACAGGGGAGCCTACGAGCAGTACTTC. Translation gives CASHNRGAYEQYF.

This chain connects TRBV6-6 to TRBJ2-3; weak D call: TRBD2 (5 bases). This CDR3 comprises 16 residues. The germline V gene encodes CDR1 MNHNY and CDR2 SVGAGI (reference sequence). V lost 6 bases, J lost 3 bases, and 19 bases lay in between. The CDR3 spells CASRAEGRRGTDTQYF. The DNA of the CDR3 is TGTGCCAGCAGGGCCGAGGGCAGGCGTGGAACAGATACGCAGTATTTT.

For the CDR3, the DNA is TGTGCCAGCACCGCGGGGCCGGGTGGGCCCCAGCATTTT. Translation: CASTAGPGGPQHF. The chain carries TRBV27 and TRBJ1-5; the D gene is possibly TRBD1 (5 bases). The germline gives CDR1 MNHEY, CDR2 SMNVEV (reference sequence). Between the trimmed V and J ends, which lost 7 bases and 9 bases, there was a span of 16 bases. The CDR3 loop spans 13 amino acids.

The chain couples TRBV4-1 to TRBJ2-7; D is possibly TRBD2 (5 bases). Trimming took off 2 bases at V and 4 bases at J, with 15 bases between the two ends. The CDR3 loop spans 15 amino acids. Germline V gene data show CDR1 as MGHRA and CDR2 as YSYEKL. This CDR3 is CASSQFSGKQYEQYF. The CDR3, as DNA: TGCGCCAGCAGCCAATTCTCCGGGAAACAATACGAGCAGTACTTC.

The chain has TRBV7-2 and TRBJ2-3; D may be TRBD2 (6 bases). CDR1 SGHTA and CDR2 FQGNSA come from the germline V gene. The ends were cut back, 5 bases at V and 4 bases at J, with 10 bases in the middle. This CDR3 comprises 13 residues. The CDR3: CASSLGGPDTQYF. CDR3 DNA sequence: TGTGCCAGCAGCCTCGGGGGTCCAGATACGCAGTATTTT.